The clone carrying this TCR beta chain was recorded a few times. Its target is not known. V was pared by 1 base and J by 7 bases, with 20 bases between. Looked up from germline, CDR1 is SGHVS and CDR2 is FQNEAQ. This CDR3 is built from 17 residues. This sample is drawn from a study of cytomegalovirus exposure and HLA in healthy donors. The PCR had 60 Vbeta and 13 Jbeta primers. Assay: immunoSEQ multiplex PCR; the TCRdb copy retains only in-frame clones and omits some. Counted here are approximately 200,000 clones, almost 85% occurring once; the ten biggest clones make up 0.26%. Study-wide results and limits: The authors excluded some V segments, including TRBV6-2 and TRBV6-3, as indistinguishable. An analysis done earlier found most TCR beta V segments productive about 87% or about 30% of the time. A later analysis revealed that TCR association rates differed between HLA loci, peaking at DRB1 and bottoming out at HLA-C. When presence/absence was analysed, sequencing depth was taken to be roughly uniform across donors.

This clonotype was obtained from a boy between 5 and 17 years old in good health and CMV-seronegative. V gene TRBV7-8 combines with J gene TRBJ2-1; no firm D call. Sequencing used PBMCs. The CDR3 DNA reads as TGTGCCAGCAGCTTAGTCCGTAGTCAGAGGTCTAGGAATGAGCAGTTCTTC. Encoded protein: CASSLVRSQRSRNEQFF.